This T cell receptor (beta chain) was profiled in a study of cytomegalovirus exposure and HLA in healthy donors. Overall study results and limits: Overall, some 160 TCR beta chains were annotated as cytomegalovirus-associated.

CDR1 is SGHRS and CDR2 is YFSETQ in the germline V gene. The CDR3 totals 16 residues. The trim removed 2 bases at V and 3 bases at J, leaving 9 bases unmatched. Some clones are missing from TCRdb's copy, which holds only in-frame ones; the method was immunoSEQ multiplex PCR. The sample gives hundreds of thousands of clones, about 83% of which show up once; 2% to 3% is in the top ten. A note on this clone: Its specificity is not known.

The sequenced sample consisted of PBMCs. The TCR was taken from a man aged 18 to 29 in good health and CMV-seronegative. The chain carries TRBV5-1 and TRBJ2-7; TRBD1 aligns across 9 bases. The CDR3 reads CASSLNPPGQGYEQYF. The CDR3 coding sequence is TGCGCCAGCAGCTTAAACCCCCCGGGACAGGGCTACGAGCAGTACTTC.